The next 30 T cell receptor beta chains were all read from a single sample in a study of shared clonotypes between healthy human individuals. The data were produced by immunoSEQ multiplex PCR, yet TCRdb's version contains in-frame clones alone and is incomplete. The data contain more than 2,000,000 clones, 90% to 95% of them singletons. The specimen was naive CD4+ T cells from PBMCs. Described subset: CD45RA+ positively selected. The origin of the receptors is a man aged 18 to 35 in good health. Some clones in this sample may be carry-over from other donors' samples.

The chain joins TRBV30 to TRBJ1-5; D unresolved. The V gene's germline CDR1 is GTSNPN and CDR2 SVGIG (reference sequence). CDR3 length: 14 amino acids. V shed 3 bases and J shed 10 bases, with 19 bases lying between them. CDR3 residues: CAWSPPLRGSPQHF. In DNA form, the CDR3 reads TGTGCCTGGAGCCCCCCCCTCCGCGGTAGTCCCCAGCATTTT.

This CDR3 reads CASSIGTGVNTGELFF. Written as DNA, the CDR3 is TGTGCCAGCAGCATCGGGACAGGGGTCAACACCGGGGAGCTGTTTTTT. V and J are TRBV27 and TRBJ2-2, with 10 bases matching TRBD1. Germline CDR1 reads MNHEY; CDR2 reads SMNVEV (reference sequence). The CDR3 is 16 amino acids. Trimming cost V 6 bases and J 2 bases; bases outside gene matches: 6.

Only one count was recorded for this clone. This chain connects TRBV28 to TRBJ1-5; 10 bases match TRBD1. The CDR3 loop spans 17 amino acids. The V gene's germline CDR1 is MDHEN and CDR2 SYDVKM. With V trimmed by 3 bases and J by 6 bases, 11 bases remained unmatched. This chain's CDR3 is CASSFPTGQGVGQPQHF. CDR3 nucleotide sequence: TGTGCCAGCAGTTTCCCCACCGGACAGGGGGTAGGTCAGCCCCAGCATTTT.

The J gene is TRBJ1-1, the V gene TRBV30, with a possible D match to TRBD1 (5 bases). Germline assignment: CDR1 GTSNPN and CDR2 SVGIG (reference sequence). The CDR3 runs 15 residues. Trimming took 2 bases from V and 2 from J, leaving 15 bases between them. In DNA, the CDR3 is TGTGCCTGGAGTCTGGGACCACAGCTAAACACTGAAGCTTTCTTT. Its protein is CAWSLGPQLNTEAFF.

The genes are TRBV29-1 and TRBJ2-3; 12 positions agree with TRBD2. With 8 bases clipped from V and 4 bases from J, the junction kept 16 bases outside the gene matches. The CDR3 has 17 residues. Germline V lookup: CDR1 SQVTM, CDR2 ANQGSEA. CDR3 DNA: TGCAGCTCGGTACCGATACTAGCGGGAGGACTGGCAGATACGCAGTATTTT. Protein: CSSVPILAGGLADTQYF.

This clone was counted once. This chain uses TRBV2 with TRBJ1-4; TRBD1 agrees at 9 bases. CDR1 and CDR2 from the germline V gene are SNHLY and FYNNEI. CDR3 length: 15 amino acids. Germline trimming cut 6 bases from V and 0 bases from J; bases unmatched to any gene: 2. The CDR3, as DNA: TGTGCCAGCAGACAGGGGGCCTCAACTAATGAAAAACTGTTTTTT. Translated, it gives CASRQGASTNEKLFF.

This sequence joins TRBV9 and TRBJ1-4; D may be TRBD1 (6 bases). Between the trimmed V and J ends, which lost 5 bases and 0 bases, there was a span of 14 bases. The CDR3 is 16 residues long. CDR1 and CDR2 from the germline V gene are SGDLS and YYNGEE. For the CDR3, the DNA is TGTGCCAGCAGTCCGGGACAACGTGCAACTAATGAAAAACTGTTTTTT. Amino acids: CASSPGQRATNEKLFF.

V is TRBV5-1 and J is TRBJ2-1; 10 bases align to TRBD2. Looked up from germline, CDR1 is SGHRS and CDR2 is YFSETQ. The CDR3 has 18 amino acids. With V trimmed by 1 base and J by 2 bases, 9 bases remained unmatched. CDR3 sequence reads: CASSLLAGVLRAYNEQFF. For the CDR3, the DNA is TGCGCCAGCAGCTTGCTAGCGGGAGTTTTGAGGGCCTACAATGAGCAGTTCTTC.

In this sample, this clone turned up a few times. The same CDR3 also results from other DNA sequences found in this sample. This chain connects TRBV30 to TRBJ1-5; 8 nucleotides align to TRBD1. The CDR3 is made up of 13 amino acids. J gave up 7 bases and V 0 bases, and 2 bases lay outside the gene matches. Germline V gene lookup returns CDR1 GTSNPN and CDR2 SVGIG (reference sequence). The CDR3 spells CAWSVQGGQPQHF. The CDR3 DNA reads TGTGCCTGGAGTGTACAGGGGGGGCAGCCCCAGCATTTT. The complete variable domain, with remaining parts taken from reference TRBV30 and TRBJ1-5, reads SQTIHQWPATLVQPVGSPLSLECTVEGTSNPNLYWYRQAAGRGLQLLFYSVGIGQISSEVPQNLSASRPQDRQFILSSKKLLLSDSGFYLCAWSVQGGQPQHFGDGTRLSIL.

Details on this clone: Other nucleotide sequences in the sample specify the same CDR3. The gene calls are TRBV6-5 and TRBJ2-3, with D possibly TRBD2 on 5 matching bases. From germline, CDR1 is MNHEY and CDR2 SVGAGI. This CDR3 spans 13 amino acids. Deletions cut 6 bases from V and 3 bases from J, with 10 bases between. CDR3 bases: TGTGCCAGCAGCCCACCGGGGACAGATACGCAGTATTTT. This gives the protein CASSPPGTDTQYF.

The CDR3 sequence is CASSPDGRYNYGYTF. The CDR3 DNA is TGTGCCAGCTCACCAGATGGCAGATATAACTATGGCTACACCTTC. This rearrangement joins TRBV18 to TRBJ1-2, with unresolved D. CDR1 and CDR2 (germline): KGHSH, LQKENI. The V end was cut by 2 bases, the J end by 1 base, with 11 bases between. This CDR3 has 15 residues.

The rearrangement joins TRBV5-6 to TRBJ2-7, with TRBD2 identical over 7 bases. V lost 6 bases and J lost 2; bases outside the gene matches: 8. The CDR3 runs to 14 residues. Germline V gene sequence: CDR1 SGHDT, CDR2 YYEEEE. The CDR3 protein is CASTVGGPTYEQYF. In DNA form, the CDR3 reads TGTGCCAGCACCGTGGGAGGGCCAACCTACGAGCAGTACTTC.

In DNA, the CDR3 is TGTGCCAGCAGCATCTATTCGGAGGTTGGAACTGAAGCTTTCTTT. Translated: CASSIYSEVGTEAFF. The chain recombines TRBV9 with TRBJ1-1; D uncertain. Germline lookup yields CDR1 SGDLS and CDR2 YYNGEE. V lost 4 bases and J lost 5, with 18 bases in between. The CDR3 has 15 residues.

This chain connects TRBV7-9 to TRBJ1-5; possibly TRBD1 for D (6 bases). The CDR3 loop spans 15 amino acids. V shed 5 bases and J shed 0 bases, with 11 bases lying between them. Germline CDR1 is SEHNR and CDR2 is FQNEAQ (reference sequence). This chain's CDR3 is CASSATGNSNQPQHF. DNA of the CDR3: TGTGCCAGCAGCGCGACAGGTAATAGCAATCAGCCCCAGCATTTT.

Concerning this clone itself: The sample has other DNA sequences that encode this CDR3 too. V gene TRBV14 combines with J gene TRBJ1-2; 7 nucleotides agree with TRBD1. CDR3 size: 13 residues. Trimming cost V 4 bases and J 2 bases; bases outside gene matches: 1. In germline, CDR1 is SGHDN, CDR2 FVKESK. The CDR3 DNA reads as TGTGCCAGCAGCCCGGACAGGAACTATGGCTACACCTTC. Its protein product is CASSPDRNYGYTF.

This sequence joins TRBV19 and TRBJ1-5, with a possible D match to TRBD1 (5 bases). Germline-derived CDR1 and CDR2 are LNHDA and SQIVND (reference sequence). V gave up 3 bases and J gave up 5 bases, with 11 bases separating them. The CDR3 spans 14 residues. In DNA, the CDR3 is TGTGCCAGTAGTATGGGCAGGGCCGATCAGCCCCAGCATTTT. Translating gives CASSMGRADQPQHF.

The chain combines TRBV9 with TRBJ2-1; 12 nucleotides line up with TRBD2. This CDR3 has 16 amino acids. V dropped 4 bases and J dropped 8; count of bases not matched to a gene: 10. Per the germline V gene, CDR1 is SGDLS and CDR2 is YYNGEE. CDR3 bases: TGTGCCAGCAGCCCAAGAAGACTAGCGGGAGATTATGAGCAGTTCTTC. Protein product: CASSPRRLAGDYEQFF.

CDR3 residues: CASSPLTAGDEQFF. DNA of the CDR3: TGTGCCAGCAGCCCCCTGACCGCCGGGGATGAGCAGTTCTTC. The chain combines TRBV7-9 with TRBJ2-1; possibly TRBD2 for D (5 bases). The CDR3 is 14 amino acids. Germline values: CDR1 SEHNR, CDR2 FQNEAQ (reference sequence). V was pared by 5 bases and J by 8 bases, with 16 bases between.

Note on this clone: The same CDR3 can be traced to other DNA sequences in this sample. The rearrangement uses TRBV9 and TRBJ1-5, with 10 nucleotides matching TRBD1. This CDR3 region has 16 residues. Germline loops: CDR1 SGDLS, CDR2 YYNGEE. The V and J ends lost 2 bases and 2 bases, in that order; junction bases with no gene match: 4. The CDR3 sequence is CASSVGTGAGNQPQHF. For the CDR3, the DNA is TGTGCCAGCAGCGTTGGGACAGGGGCTGGCAATCAGCCCCAGCATTTT.

The rearrangement links TRBV5-1 to TRBJ1-1; no clear D gene. This CDR3 is built from 17 residues. Per germline, CDR1 SGHRS and CDR2 YFSETQ. V was pared by 0 bases and J by 4 bases, with 19 bases between. The CDR3 reads CASSLVPTPQMGTEAFF. The CDR3 DNA reads TGCGCCAGCAGCTTGGTACCCACACCCCAGATGGGCACTGAAGCTTTCTTT.

This clone appeared once. V is TRBV5-1 and J is TRBJ2-1; D ambiguous. In germline, CDR1 is SGHRS, CDR2 YFSETQ. V was shortened by 1 base and J by 5 bases, with 10 bases between the two germline ends. The CDR3 is made up of 14 amino acids. CDR3 residues: CASSLLGNNNEQFF. CDR3 in DNA: TGCGCCAGCAGCTTGCTTGGAAACAACAATGAGCAGTTCTTC.

The chain carries TRBV18 and TRBJ2-7; D is perhaps TRBD1 or TRBD2 (5 bases each). With 3 bases removed from V and 6 bases from J, the gap between germline ends came to 12 bases. This CDR3 region has 13 residues. Germline CDR1 and CDR2: KGHSH and LQKENI. CDR3 DNA sequence: TGTGCCAGCTCACCGACTGCAGGGACCGAGCAGTACTTC. Encoded protein: CASSPTAGTEQYF.

The chain carries TRBV15 and TRBJ2-7; possibly TRBD1 or TRBD2 for D (5 bases each). The J call may be mistaken, given a closer DNA end match to TRBJ2-5. The CDR3 consists of 16 residues. In germline, CDR1 is LNHNV, CDR2 YYDKDF (reference sequence). DNA of the CDR3: TGTGCCACCAGCAGGGGAGACAGAAGAGCCCTGGAGACCCAGTACTTC. Its protein product is CATSRGDRRALETQYF.

The rearrangement links TRBV28 to TRBJ2-3, with TRBD2 matching over 8 bases. CDR1 MDHEN and CDR2 SYDVKM come from the germline V gene. The CDR3 runs 19 residues. The V and J ends lost 5 bases and 0 bases, in that order; junction bases with no gene match: 16. The DNA of the CDR3 is TGTGCCAGCAGTCCACCCCGATGGATTACTAGCGGAAGCACAGATACGCAGTATTTT. Protein: CASSPPRWITSGSTDTQYF.

The rearrangement joins TRBV25-1 to TRBJ1-2, with D possibly TRBD1 on 5 matching bases. This CDR3 spans 13 amino acids. Germline loops: CDR1 MGHDK, CDR2 SYGVNS. V was cut by 3 bases and J by 4 bases, with 9 bases left in between. CDR3 DNA: TGTGCCAGCAGTGAGGGGGAAGCCTATGGCTACACCTTC. Translation: CASSEGEAYGYTF.

The V call is TRBV30, the J call TRBJ2-2; D gene ambiguous. The CDR3 is 12 residues long. Trimming removed 4 bases from V and 5 bases from J, with 8 bases in between. The germline gives CDR1 GTSNPN, CDR2 SVGIG (reference sequence). The CDR3 here is CAWNGGTGELFF. DNA of the CDR3: TGTGCCTGGAACGGCGGAACCGGGGAGCTGTTTTTT.

This clone has a single count. This sequence joins TRBV19 and TRBJ1-5; tentatively, D is TRBD1 (6 bases). The CDR3 runs 15 residues. Germline V gene lookup returns CDR1 LNHDA and CDR2 SQIVND (reference sequence). V gave up 8 bases and J gave up 6 bases, with 20 bases separating them. The CDR3 is CASFSGDVGSQPQHF. The CDR3 nucleotides are TGTGCCAGTTTTTCAGGGGATGTTGGGAGTCAGCCCCAGCATTTT.

The V and J genes are TRBV6-5 and TRBJ2-5, with D uncertain. Between the trimmed V and J ends, which lost 1 base and 2 bases, there was a span of 8 bases. The CDR3 has 14 amino acids. Germline V lookup: CDR1 MNHEY, CDR2 SVGAGI. The CDR3, as DNA: TGTGCCAGCAGTTACTTGGCTGCGCAAGAGACCCAGTACTTC. This sequence encodes CASSYLAAQETQYF.

The chain joins TRBV6-1 to TRBJ2-1; D is perhaps TRBD1 or TRBD2 (6 bases each). Germline CDR1 and CDR2: MNHNS and SASEGT. The V end lost 4 bases, the J end lost 6 bases, and 13 bases lay between the germline ends. There are 14 residues in the CDR3. CDR3 sequence reads: CASSGFWGANEQFF. CDR3 DNA sequence: TGTGCCAGCAGTGGGTTTTGGGGGGCCAATGAGCAGTTCTTC.

V is TRBV11-2 and J is TRBJ2-2; 8 bases fit TRBD2. Per germline, CDR1 SGHAT and CDR2 FQNNGV. CDR3 size: 17 residues. V lost 2 bases to trimming and J lost 1 base; unmatched junction nucleotides: 6. The DNA of the CDR3 is TGTGCCAGCAGCTTAACAAGCGGGAGTCAGAACACCGGGGAGCTGTTTTTT. Encoded protein: CASSLTSGSQNTGELFF. The variable domain in full, completed from reference TRBV11-2 and TRBJ2-2, reads EAGVAQSPRYKIIEKRQSVAFWCNPISGHATLYWYQQILGQGPKLLIQFQNNGVVDDSQLPKDRFSAERLKGVDSTLKIQPAKLEDSAVYLCASSLTSGSQNTGELFFGEGSRLTVL.